This TCR beta chain appears in the sequencing data of a study of radiation and T cells in renal cell carcinoma. Some clones are missing from TCRdb's copy, which holds only in-frame ones; the method was immunoSEQ multiplex PCR. The table lists approximately 150,000 clones, about 88% of them singletons. The time point is: blood 4 weeks post-SBRT, at nephrectomy. Treatment indicated: 15 Gy SBRT to primary tumor, nephrectomy 4 weeks later. The receptor's source is a woman aged 50 to 65 with renal cell carcinoma. Sequencing was performed on blood, taken from a patient whose treatment included radiotherapy and nephrectomy.

CDR3 protein: CASSLGQGGPKEQFF. CDR3 bases: TGTGCCAGCAGCCTAGGACAGGGGGGCCCTAAGGAGCAGTTCTTC. The chain employs TRBV5-4 and TRBJ2-1; 10 bases are a match to TRBD1. V gave up 4 bases and J gave up 10 bases; unmatched junction bases: 11. CDR3 length: 15 amino acids. Germline assignment: CDR1 SGHNT and CDR2 YYREEE (reference sequence). Full variable domain (remainder filled in from reference TRBV5-4 and TRBJ2-1): ETGVTQSPTHLIKTRGQQVTLRCSSQSGHNTVSWYQQALGQGPQFIFQYYREEENGRGNFPPRFSGLQFPNYSSELNVNALELDDSALYLCASSLGQGGPKEQFFGPGTRLTVL.